This record covers a single TCR beta chain. Measured with immunoSEQ multiplex PCR; TCRdb has only the in-frame clones, and not every one. Among 84,000 or so clones listed, over 75% were seen once. V gave up 2 bases and J gave up 7 bases; unmatched junction bases: 8. The CDR3 extends over 14 amino acids. CDR1 and CDR2 from the germline V gene are SGHKS and YYEKEE (reference sequence). This entry is derived from a study of OX40 agonist ivuxolimab in advanced cancers. For the study at large: Each dose-escalation patient presented with hepatocellular carcinoma, melanoma, renal cell or head and neck cancer.

The specimen comprised CD4+ or CD8+ T cells sorted from blood, sampled in a trial of the OX40 agonist ivuxolimab. This receptor was identified in an adult with an advanced solid tumor such as melanoma, head and neck, liver or kidney cancer. The V gene is TRBV5-5, the J gene TRBJ1-2; 7 nucleotides align to TRBD1. CDR3 protein: CASSLRQGGSGYTF. For the CDR3, the DNA is TGTGCCAGCAGCTTACGACAGGGTGGGTCTGGCTACACCTTC.